The 18 T cell receptor beta chains below all came from one sample that was sequenced in a study of blood T cell repertoires in COVID-19. Assay: immunoSEQ multiplex PCR; the TCRdb copy retains only in-frame clones and omits some. The data hold roughly 430,000 clones, with approximately 86% observed a single time. Sample: PBMCs or T cells enriched from blood (not recorded which). All receptors derive from a woman in her thirties or forties with acute COVID-19.

This clone was detected once. The chain couples TRBV4-1 to TRBJ2-6, with 7 bases identical to TRBD1. The CDR3 contains 16 residues. The V segment lost 2 bases and the J segment 4 bases; nucleotides outside the gene matches: 5. Per the germline V gene, CDR1 is MGHRA and CDR2 is YSYEKL. The CDR3 loop reads CASSQQQGTGANVLTF. Written as DNA, the CDR3 is TGCGCCAGCAGCCAACAACAGGGGACCGGGGCCAACGTCCTGACTTTC.

The chain couples TRBV19 to TRBJ1-1; 9 nucleotides match TRBD1. V gave up 7 bases and J gave up 5 bases; unmatched junction bases: 11. The length of the CDR3 is 15 residues. Germline-derived CDR1 and CDR2 are LNHDA and SQIVND (reference sequence). CDR3 DNA sequence: TGTGCCAGTACTCGGGACAGGGCGGCGGGTACTGAAGCTTTCTTT. This sequence encodes CASTRDRAAGTEAFF.

The genes are TRBV29-1 and TRBJ2-1, with 7 nucleotides matching TRBD2. Germline CDR1 SQVTM, CDR2 ANQGSEA. V lost 2 bases, J lost 10 bases, and 2 bases stayed unmatched. The CDR3 is made up of 11 amino acids. The CDR3 loop reads CSVELAAEQFF. In nucleotides, the CDR3 is TGCAGCGTTGAACTAGCGGCGGAGCAGTTCTTC.

Note on this clone: Compared with germline, one end of the junction differs, possibly owing to a read error. V is TRBV6-6 and J is TRBJ1-5; D unresolved. The germline gives CDR1 MNHNY, CDR2 SVGAGI (reference sequence). The length of the CDR3 is 14 residues. In nucleotides, the CDR3 is TGTGCCAGCAGTAACTCTTATAGCAATCAGCCCCAGCATTTT. This gives the protein CASSNSYSNQPQHF.

This chain joins TRBV5-4 and TRBJ1-2; D is unclear. The V gene's germline CDR1 is SGHNT and CDR2 YYREEE (reference sequence). This CDR3 is 13 amino acids long. Trimming shortened V by 0 bases and J by 7 bases, and 10 bases separated the two germline ends. CDR3 protein: CASSLARETGYTF. CDR3 bases: TGTGCCAGCAGCTTGGCGAGGGAAACTGGCTACACCTTC.

This clone was seen a single time. The chain recombines TRBV15 with TRBJ1-5, with D tentatively TRBD1 (5 bases). Trimming stripped 1 base from V and 5 bases from J, with 21 bases between. There are 18 residues in the CDR3. CDR1 is LNHNV and CDR2 is YYDKDF in the germline V gene (reference sequence). The CDR3 spells CATSRAGIGGTPYQPQHF. In DNA form, the CDR3 reads TGTGCCACCAGCAGAGCTGGTATCGGGGGTACCCCCTATCAGCCCCAGCATTTT.

V gene TRBV12-3 or TRBV12-4 combines with J gene TRBJ1-1; TRBD1 matches at 8 bases. V was pared by 5 bases and J by 7 bases, with 6 bases of the junction left unmatched. This CDR3 contains 13 residues. As DNA, the CDR3 is TGTGCCAGCAGTGGGACAGGTACTCTTGAAGCTTTCTTT. It codes for CASSGTGTLEAFF.

The chain links TRBV6-5 to TRBJ2-7; D unclear. Germline assignment: CDR1 MNHEY and CDR2 SVGAGI. The length of the CDR3 is 15 residues. The ends were cut back, 3 bases at V and 0 bases at J, with 12 bases in the middle. CDR3 sequence: CASSYSSITSYEQYF. The CDR3 DNA is TGTGCCAGCAGTTATTCCAGTATCACCTCCTACGAGCAGTACTTC.

The chain is built from TRBV2 and TRBJ1-4; no reliable D call. The germline CDR1 and CDR2 sequences are SNHLY and FYNNEI. Trimming removed 4 bases at V and 7 bases at J, with 13 bases between. This CDR3 is built from 14 residues. The DNA of the CDR3 is TGTGCCAGCAGTGGAGACCGGGTTTTTGAAAAACTGTTTTTT. Amino acids: CASSGDRVFEKLFF.

V usage is TRBV4-1 and J usage is TRBJ2-5, with a tentative D call TRBD2 (7 bases). V was cut by 1 base and J by 4 bases, with 16 bases left in between. Germline lookup yields CDR1 MGHRA and CDR2 YSYEKL. CDR3 length equals 16 residues. DNA of the CDR3: TGCGCCAGCAGCCAAGTCGGGGGGCCACATCGAGAGACCCAGTACTTC. Protein sequence: CASSQVGGPHRETQYF.

This CDR3 is CSALGLAGQSSYNEQFF. The CDR3 DNA follows: TGCAGCGCCCTGGGACTAGCGGGGCAGAGCTCCTACAATGAGCAGTTCTTC. V is TRBV29-1 and J is TRBJ2-1; TRBD2 matches 13 bases. This CDR3 contains 17 residues. Per the germline V gene, CDR1 is SQVTM and CDR2 is ANQGSEA. J was trimmed by 0 bases and V by 7 bases; bases with no gene match: 9.

The J gene is TRBJ1-2, the V gene TRBV5-1, with TRBD1 matching over 7 bases. Unmatched junction bases numbered 6, after V lost 4 bases and J lost 0 bases. Germline CDR1 is SGHRS and CDR2 is YFSETQ. This CDR3 is built from 15 residues. In DNA, the CDR3 is TGCGCCAGCAGCAACGCCGGGACAGCTAACTATGGCTACACCTTC. Translated, it gives CASSNAGTANYGYTF.

The chain employs TRBV3-1 (or the pseudogene TRBV3-2) and TRBJ1-2; D perhaps matches TRBD1 (5 bases). The length of the CDR3 is 15 residues. With 3 bases removed from V and 4 bases from J, the gap between germline ends came to 15 bases. The germline gives CDR1 LGHDT, CDR2 YNNKEL (reference sequence). The CDR3 DNA reads as TGTGCCAGCAGCCAGATTCTACAGGCGCCCTATGGCTACACCTTC. Translating gives CASSQILQAPYGYTF.

The V gene is TRBV10-3, the J gene TRBJ1-1, with 7 bases aligning to TRBD1. V shed 6 bases, J shed 6 bases, and the junction held 13 bases outside the gene matches. The germline gives CDR1 ENHRY, CDR2 SYGVKD. This CDR3 comprises 15 residues. The CDR3 region is CAIRPGQRGSAEAFF. Here the CDR3 DNA reads TGTGCCATCAGACCGGGACAGAGGGGTAGCGCTGAAGCTTTCTTT.

This clone was recorded once. The chain combines TRBV5-1 with TRBJ1-3; 10 positions agree with TRBD1. Trimming at V came to 4 bases and at J to 4 bases, leaving 8 bases not matched to a gene. The CDR3 totals 16 residues. Germline-derived CDR1 and CDR2 are SGHRS and YFSETQ. The CDR3 sequence: CASSGDRGSRGNTIYF. The CDR3 coding sequence is TGCGCCAGCAGCGGGGACAGGGGTTCGAGGGGAAACACCATATATTTT.

This sequence joins TRBV6-5 and TRBJ1-6, with D perhaps matching TRBD1 (5 bases). CDR1 MNHEY and CDR2 SVGAGI come from the germline V gene. V gave up 10 bases and J gave up 7 bases, with 17 bases separating them. The CDR3 spans 14 residues. CDR3 amino acids: CATGEAGLNSPLHF. The CDR3 DNA sequence: TGTGCCACAGGAGAGGCGGGGCTCAATTCACCCCTCCACTTT.

The chain carries TRBV10-3 and TRBJ2-5; 8 positions agree with TRBD1. V lost 0 bases to trimming and J lost 7 bases; unmatched junction nucleotides: 7. The CDR3 totals 15 residues. The germline V gene has CDR1 ENHRY and CDR2 SYGVKD. CDR3 sequence: CAISESGQAWGTQYF. The CDR3 coding sequence is TGTGCCATCAGTGAGTCGGGACAGGCTTGGGGGACCCAGTACTTC.

This chain connects TRBV4-1 to TRBJ1-2; 12 bases match TRBD1. V lost 4 bases and J lost 4; bases outside the gene matches: 4. This CDR3 contains 15 residues. Germline V CDR1 and CDR2: MGHRA, YSYEKL. Here the CDR3 reads CASSLGTGGIYGYTF. The CDR3 bases are TGCGCCAGCAGCCTCGGGACAGGGGGCATCTATGGCTACACCTTC.